Included here is one TCR beta chain sequence, with context. The identical CDR3 is also encoded by other nucleotide sequences in the sample. This specimen comes from a study of CD8+ T cells in alopecia areata. On the study more broadly: Tofacitinib therapy took 6 to 18 months; 6 months off drug came after.

Extracted from the samples, RNA was reverse transcribed into cDNA to serve as the sequencing template. Assay: immunoSEQ multiplex PCR; the TCRdb copy retains only in-frame clones and omits some. The sample contains more than 200,000 clones, over 40% of which appear only once. Treatment of the sample: oral pan-JAK inhibitor, 5-10 mg twice daily. The ends were cut back, 1 base at V and 2 bases at J, with 6 bases in the middle. The CDR3 is 13 residues long. Germline CDR1 and CDR2: GTSNPN and SVGIG (reference sequence). V is TRBV30 and J is TRBJ1-5; a weak D match, TRBD1 (6 bases). Sequenced material: CD4+ T cells sorted from blood, taken at roughly week 38, from a patient treated with tofacitinib. This TCR came from a human donor with alopecia areata. CDR3 DNA: TGTGCCTGGAGTGGACAGGGCAATCAGCCCCAGCATTTT. Its translation: CAWSGQGNQPQHF.